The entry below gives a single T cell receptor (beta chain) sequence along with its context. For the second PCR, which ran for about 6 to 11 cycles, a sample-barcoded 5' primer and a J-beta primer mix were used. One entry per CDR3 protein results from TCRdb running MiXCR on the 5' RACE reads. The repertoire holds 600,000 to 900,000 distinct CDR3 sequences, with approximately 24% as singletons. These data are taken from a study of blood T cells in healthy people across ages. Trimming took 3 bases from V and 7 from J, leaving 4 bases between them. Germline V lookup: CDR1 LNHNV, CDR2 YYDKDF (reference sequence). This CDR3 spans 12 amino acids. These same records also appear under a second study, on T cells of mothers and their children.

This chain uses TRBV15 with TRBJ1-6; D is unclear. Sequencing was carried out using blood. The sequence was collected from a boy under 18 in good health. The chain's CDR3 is CATSRENSPLHF. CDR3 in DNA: TGTGCCACCAGCAGGGAGAATTCACCCCTCCACTTT.